Detailed here is one T cell receptor beta chain. Its antigen is still unknown. This specimen comes from a study of Graves' ophthalmopathy and Graves' hyperthyroidism. Whole-study findings and limits: Detected in blood as well were most expanded thyroid clonotypes with frequency above 0.001. Ophthalmopathy cases were distinguished from stable hyperthyroidism by a 13-signature model, reaching approximately 88% sensitivity and around 81% specificity.

CDR1 and CDR2 (germline): SGHTA, FQGNSA. The CDR3 sequence is 14 residues long. V gave up 5 bases and J gave up 6 bases, with 13 bases separating them. Amplified TCR beta CDR3 regions were obtained using RNA transcripts as template. In the first round, RT-PCR was carried out with HTBI primers, and a multiplex PCR formed the second round. MiXCR, run by TCRdb on the multiplex PCR reads, gives a single entry per CDR3 protein. The sample lists 260,000 or so distinct CDR3 sequences; around 50% were seen once. The sequencing sample was made of peripheral blood. The receptor comes from an adult man with Graves' ophthalmopathy. The chain is built from TRBV7-2 and TRBJ2-2; perhaps TRBD1 as D (5 bases). The CDR3 loop reads CASSGAGSAGELFF. The CDR3 nucleotides are TGTGCCAGCAGCGGGGCAGGTTCCGCCGGGGAGCTGTTTTTT.